This TCR beta chain derives from a study of Ad26.COV2.S vaccination and SARS-CoV-2 variants. As for the study in general: Ad26.COV2.S was injected intramuscularly once or twice, 56 days apart. Study-level findings and limits: Reported findings describe substantial breadth in spike-specific CD8+ and CD4+ T cell responses following vaccination.

Treatment noted: over 15 received Ad26.COV2.S at low or high dose, single or two shots; about 5 received placebo; per-sample allocation not given. Sampling occurred on day 63 after the first vaccine or placebo injection. The CDR3 spans 15 residues. Germline V lookup: CDR1 SGHTA, CDR2 FQGTGA. The J segment lost 7 bases and the V segment lost 5 bases, leaving 8 bases of the junction unmatched. Concerning this clone: What it binds is unknown.

The table came from immunoSEQ multiplex PCR; TCRdb's copy has only in-frame clones and leaves some out. The repertoire holds around 500,000 clones, with about nine tenths as singletons. The chain combines TRBV7-3 with TRBJ1-6, with TRBD1 matching over 7 bases. The source material was peripheral blood, sampled in a trial of Ad26.COV2.S vaccine versus placebo. The clonotype comes from a person between 18 and 60 years old who received the Ad26.COV2.S COVID-19 vaccine or a placebo. CDR3 loop: CASSTGQASNSPLHF. CDR3 coding DNA: TGTGCCAGCAGCACCGGACAGGCTTCAAATTCACCCCTCCACTTT.